Sequencing of this T cell receptor (beta chain) was carried out in a study of cytomegalovirus exposure and HLA in healthy donors. The PCR had 60 Vbeta and 13 Jbeta primers. Profiling relied on immunoSEQ multiplex PCR, and the TCRdb table lists in-frame clones only, not all of them. The sample includes about 110,000 clones, roughly 70% of them seen just once. The trim removed 7 bases at V and 5 bases at J, leaving 10 bases unmatched. The germline V gene encodes CDR1 MNHEY and CDR2 SVGAGI. The CDR3 consists of 15 residues. This TCR came from a woman in her sixties or seventies in good health and CMV-seropositive. Material for sequencing was PBMCs. The chain uses TRBV6-5 and TRBJ2-1, with TRBD2 identical over 8 bases. Written as DNA, the CDR3 is TGTGCCAGCACCCCGCTAGGAGCGGGGGACAATGAGCAGTTCTTC. It is translated as CASTPLGAGDNEQFF.